A single sample is the source of the 9 T cell receptor beta chains below, sequenced in a study of tumor-infiltrating lymphocytes in primary liver carcinoma. A primer in the constant region served to generate TCR beta cDNA from approximately 500 ng of total RNA. What produced the TCR beta libraries was three nested multiplex PCR rounds using slightly modified ARM-PCR. The study ran its first two PCR rounds for around 10 cycles each, using TRBV1-TRBV30 forward primers and a C-beta reverse primer. Each CDR3 protein is one row after TCRdb ran MiXCR on the multiplex PCR reads. The repertoire includes 190,000 or so distinct CDR3 sequences, approximately 64% of them detected once, and roughly 7% sits in the top ten. It was unsorted whole blood that yielded blood RNA, and germline DNA was also extracted. Sequenced material: peripheral blood. The receptors were gathered from a woman between 55 and 75 years old with primary liver carcinoma and hepatitis B virus infection.

This clonotype was observed a few times. The gene calls are TRBV28 and TRBJ2-3; D not resolved. V was clipped by 3 bases and J by 1 base, with 8 bases between them. The germline gives CDR1 MDHEN, CDR2 SYDVKM. The CDR3 length is 14 residues. The CDR3, as DNA: TGTGCCAGCAGTTTGGGCGGTCGCACAGATACGCAGTATTTT. This encodes CASSLGGRTDTQYF.

The table lists this clonotype with a count of one. The junction and the germline gene differ at one end; a read error may be behind it. The V and J genes are TRBV28 and TRBJ1-6; 11 positions match TRBD1. CDR3 length: 13 amino acids. Germline loops: CDR1 MDHEN, CDR2 SYDVKM. CDR3 amino acids: CACSWDRGSPLHF. CDR3 DNA: TGTGCCTGCAGTTGGGACAGGGGGTCACCCCTCCACTTT.

In its sample, this clonotype was seen once. This chain connects TRBV5-1 to TRBJ2-1; 9 bases line up with TRBD2. Trimming took 2 bases from V and 1 from J; bases not matched to a gene: 16. CDR1 is SGHRS and CDR2 is YFSETQ in the germline V gene. This CDR3 is built from 20 residues. CDR3 in DNA: TGCGCCAGCAGCTTTCCCCCACGTATCGGGCGGGAGGGATCCTACAATGAGCAGTTCTTC. Protein: CASSFPPRIGREGSYNEQFF. The variable domain in full, completed from reference TRBV5-1 and TRBJ2-1, reads KAGVTQTPRYLIKTRGQQVTLSCSPISGHRSVSWYQQTPGQGLQFLFEYFSETQRNKGNFPGRFSGRQFSNSRSEMNVSTLELGDSALYLCASSFPPRIGREGSYNEQFFGPGTRLTVL.

For this clonotype: A much larger clone differs by one base, so this may be a read error. This chain joins TRBV12-3 or TRBV12-4 and TRBJ2-3; the D is unclear. The CDR3 runs to 13 residues. Trimming pared 7 bases from V and 2 bases from J, leaving 10 bases between. This CDR3 reads CASNGHNTDTQYF. The DNA of the CDR3 is TGTGCCAGCAATGGGCATAACACAGATACGCAGTATTTT.

In the case of this clonotype: The junction and the germline gene differ at one end; a read error may be behind it. This chain connects TRBV29-1 to TRBJ2-3; 8 positions agree with TRBD1. In germline, CDR1 is SQVTM, CDR2 ANQGSEA. The CDR3 length is 14 residues. CDR3 DNA: TGCAGCGCACACCCCAGGGGGCGCGTAGATATGCAGTATTTT. This codes for CSAHPRGRVDMQYF.

The V and J genes are TRBV7-3 and TRBJ2-3; no firm D call. The end of the DNA fits TRBJ1-5 better, so the J call may be wrong. The germline V gene has CDR1 SGHTA and CDR2 FQGTGA. The CDR3 length is 16 residues. The CDR3 protein is CASSLAPIGSTDTQHF. The CDR3 bases are TGTGCCAGCAGCTTAGCACCTATCGGGAGTACAGATACGCAGCATTTT.

Turning to this clonotype: The germline gene is not matched at one end of the junction; a read error may be the cause. The CDR3 region has the DNA TGTGCCATCAGTACGACTTGGGGCACCTTAACCTCCTACGAGCAGTACTTC. Its protein product is CAISTTWGTLTSYEQYF. The chain has TRBV12-3 or TRBV12-4 and TRBJ2-7; weak D call: TRBD1 (5 bases). This CDR3 is 17 amino acids long.

Comment on this clonotype: Because the CDR3 is missing its conserved closing phenylalanine or tryptophan, this is likely a read error. Here the CDR3 DNA reads TGCAGCATACTGCCCCTGGGGGACCAGTACTCC. It codes for CSILPLGDQYS. The chain is built from TRBV29-1 and TRBJ2-5; D is possibly TRBD1 or TRBD2 (5 bases each). This CDR3 region has 11 residues. In germline, CDR1 is SQVTM, CDR2 ANQGSEA. V dropped 8 bases and J dropped 10 bases, with 17 bases sitting between them.

As concerns this clonotype: Given a much more abundant clone one base away, this may be a read error. The J gene is TRBJ2-2, the V gene TRBV6-5; D possibly corresponds to TRBD2 (6 bases). In germline, CDR1 is MNHEY, CDR2 SVGAGI. The CDR3 runs to 15 residues. The CDR3, as DNA: TGTGCCAGCAGACACCGGACTACCCTCACCAGGGAGCTGTTTTTT. This encodes CASRHRTTLTRELFF.